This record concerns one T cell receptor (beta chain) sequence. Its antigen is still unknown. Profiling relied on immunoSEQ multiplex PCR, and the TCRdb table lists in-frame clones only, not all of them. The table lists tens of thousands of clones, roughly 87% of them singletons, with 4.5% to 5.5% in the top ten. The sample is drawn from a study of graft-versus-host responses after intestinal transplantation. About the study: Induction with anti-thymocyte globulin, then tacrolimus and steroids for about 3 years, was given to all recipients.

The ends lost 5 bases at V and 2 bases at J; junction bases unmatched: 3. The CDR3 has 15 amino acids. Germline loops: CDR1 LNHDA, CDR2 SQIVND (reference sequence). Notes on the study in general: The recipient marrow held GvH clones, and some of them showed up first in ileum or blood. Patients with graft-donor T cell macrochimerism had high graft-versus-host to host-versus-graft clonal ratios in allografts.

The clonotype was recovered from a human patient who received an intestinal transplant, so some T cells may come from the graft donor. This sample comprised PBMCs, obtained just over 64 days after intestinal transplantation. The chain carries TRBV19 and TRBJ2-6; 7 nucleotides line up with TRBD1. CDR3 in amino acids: CASSSGGTGANVLTF. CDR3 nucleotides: TGTGCCAGTAGTTCAGGGGGAACTGGGGCCAACGTCCTGACTTTC.